These 5 T cell receptor beta chains came from one sample sequenced in a study of blood T cell repertoires in COVID-19. Sequencing was performed with immunoSEQ multiplex PCR; in TCRdb, only in-frame clones are kept and a portion is missing. The sample gives about 75,000 clones, about 87% of which show up once; around 6% is in the top ten. Sequencing was performed on peripheral blood. These receptors were obtained from a woman aged 70-85 years with acute or convalescent COVID-19.

The V gene is TRBV4-3, the J gene TRBJ1-4, with D possibly matching TRBD1 (5 bases). From germline, CDR1 is LGHNA and CDR2 YSLEER. CDR3 length equals 16 residues. Trimming pared 1 base from V and 5 bases from J, leaving 14 bases between. CDR3 protein: CASSQGRGSPNEKLFF. The CDR3 nucleotides read TGCGCCAGCAGCCAAGGGAGGGGTAGTCCAAATGAAAAACTGTTTTTT.

The chain carries TRBV27 and TRBJ2-2, with TRBD1 matching over 7 bases. Per germline, CDR1 MNHEY and CDR2 SMNVEV (reference sequence). The CDR3 runs to 16 residues. Germline trimming cut 2 bases from V and 3 bases from J; bases unmatched to any gene: 6. In nucleotides, the CDR3 is TGTGCCAGCAGTTTAAAACAGGGGCGGTACACCGGGGAGCTGTTTTTT. It is translated as CASSLKQGRYTGELFF.

The chain recombines TRBV5-4 with TRBJ1-6; weak D call: TRBD1 (6 bases). The CDR3 contains 15 residues. Deletions cut 0 bases from V and 7 bases from J, with 11 bases between. Germline V gene lookup returns CDR1 SGHNT and CDR2 YYREEE (reference sequence). This chain's CDR3 is CASSLEGQKNSPLHF. CDR3 DNA sequence: TGTGCCAGCAGCTTGGAAGGACAGAAAAATTCACCCCTCCACTTT. Together with reference TRBV5-4 and TRBJ1-6, the CDR3 gives the full variable domain: ETGVTQSPTHLIKTRGQQVTLRCSSQSGHNTVSWYQQALGQGPQFIFQYYREEENGRGNFPPRFSGLQFPNYSSELNVNALELDDSALYLCASSLEGQKNSPLHFGNGTRLTVT.

J is TRBJ1-3 and V is TRBV5-1; D is possibly TRBD1 (6 bases). The V gene lost 0 bases and the J gene lost 6 bases, with 10 bases spanning the gap. The CDR3 spans 14 residues. Looked up from germline, CDR1 is SGHRS and CDR2 is YFSETQ. Here the CDR3 reads CASSLAGEVNTIYF. The CDR3 DNA follows: TGCGCCAGCAGCTTGGCAGGGGAAGTAAACACCATATATTTT.

The rearrangement links TRBV12-3 or TRBV12-4 to TRBJ1-2; D unclear. The CDR3 has 13 amino acids. V was clipped by 2 bases and J by 7 bases, with 11 bases between them. CDR3 nucleotide sequence: TGTGCCAGCAGTTTACGTTCCGAGGGTGGCTACACCTTC. Translating gives CASSLRSEGGYTF.